The 25 T cell receptor beta chains presented below share a single source sample, sequenced in a study of T cell responses to AZD1222 COVID-19 vaccine. The repertoire was sequenced with immunoSEQ multiplex PCR; TCRdb's copy has only in-frame clones and lacks some. The sample lists roughly 160,000 clones; 90% to 95% were seen once. Sequences were derived from peripheral blood, sampled 28 days after the second AZD1222 dose. These receptors were obtained from an adult who received the AZD1222 COVID-19 vaccine.

V usage is TRBV7-9 and J usage is TRBJ1-2; a possible D gene is TRBD1 (5 bases). V lost 3 bases to trimming and J lost 2 bases, with 10 bases between them. The CDR3 contains 14 residues. Germline CDR1 SEHNR, CDR2 FQNEAQ (reference sequence). CDR3 nucleotides: TGTGCCAGCAGCTTGGCCCAGGGAAACTATGGCTACACCTTC. This translates into CASSLAQGNYGYTF.

The CDR3 loop reads CASSLPYRAGISYTF. The CDR3 DNA follows: TGTGCCAGCAGTTTACCTTACCGGGCAGGGATTAGCTACACCTTC. The chain couples TRBV28 to TRBJ1-2; the D gene is possibly TRBD1 (5 bases). The CDR3 is made up of 15 amino acids. V lost 2 bases to trimming and J lost 9 bases, with 19 bases between them. Germline V CDR1 and CDR2: MDHEN, SYDVKM.

This chain connects TRBV7-2 to TRBJ1-3; perhaps TRBD1 as D (6 bases). V dropped 2 bases and J dropped 4 bases, with 12 bases sitting between them. This CDR3 has 15 residues. Germline CDR1 SGHTA, CDR2 FQGNSA. The CDR3 sequence: CASSLLPGEGNTIYF. CDR3 in DNA: TGTGCCAGCAGCTTACTTCCAGGGGAAGGAAACACCATATATTTT.

The chain links TRBV5-6 to TRBJ2-7, with D hard to call. This CDR3 is 14 amino acids long. Germline CDR1 and CDR2: SGHDT and YYEEEE. The V and J ends lost 0 bases and 0 bases respectively, with 7 bases between them. The CDR3, as DNA: TGTGCCAGCAGCTTGGAGGCATCCTCCTACGAGCAGTACTTC. Translation gives CASSLEASSYEQYF.

V is TRBV11-3 and J is TRBJ2-2; D is uncertain. V was clipped by 1 base and J by 1 base, with 10 bases between them. Germline CDR1 reads SGHNT; CDR2 reads YENEEA. The CDR3 has 16 residues. CDR3 bases: TGTGCCAGCAGCTTAGTCCTTACCAAGAACACCGGGGAGCTGTTTTTT. This translates into CASSLVLTKNTGELFF.

The chain has TRBV7-2 and TRBJ1-3; D unresolved. CDR1 is SGHTA and CDR2 is FQGNSA in the germline V gene. V lost 3 bases, J lost 0 bases, and 3 bases lay in between. This CDR3 has 13 amino acids. CDR3 in DNA: TGTGCCAGCAGCTTTAACTCTGGAAACACCATATATTTT. Translated, it gives CASSFNSGNTIYF.

The chain carries TRBV20-1 and TRBJ2-7; maybe TRBD2 (6 bases). This CDR3 comprises 15 residues. The V and J ends lost 3 bases and 3 bases respectively, with 18 bases between them. Germline V gene data show CDR1 as DFQATT and CDR2 as SNEGSKA (reference sequence). The CDR3 DNA reads TGCAGTGCTAGTTCTAGCGACCGCTTTAACTACGAGCAGTACTTC. Translating it yields CSASSSDRFNYEQYF.

CDR3 in amino acids: CSVGAPGYGYTF. The CDR3 bases are TGCAGCGTTGGTGCACCGGGGTATGGCTACACCTTC. V gene TRBV29-1 combines with J gene TRBJ1-2, with D unclear. Trimming removed 4 bases from V and 5 bases from J, with 11 bases in between. This CDR3 region has 12 residues. From germline, CDR1 is SQVTM and CDR2 ANQGSEA.

This sequence joins TRBV6-4 and TRBJ1-1, with TRBD1 as a possible D gene (6 bases). The germline CDR1 and CDR2 sequences are MRHNA and SNTAGT. This CDR3 contains 13 residues. V lost 0 bases to trimming and J lost 5 bases, with 7 bases between them. The CDR3 nucleotides read TGTGCCAGCAGTGACTCTGGGACAACTGAAGCTTTCTTT. It specifies CASSDSGTTEAFF.

The genes are TRBV7-2 and TRBJ2-5; either TRBD1 or TRBD2 may fit D (5 bases each). Germline CDR1 is SGHTA and CDR2 is FQGNSA. Trimming left V 1 base short and J 4 bases short, with 13 bases between. This CDR3 contains 15 residues. DNA for the CDR3: TGTGCCAGCAGCTTAGGGCAGGGAGAAGGAGAGACCCAGTACTTC. This encodes CASSLGQGEGETQYF.

The V call is TRBV4-1, the J call TRBJ1-5; 9 positions agree with TRBD1. The germline V gene encodes CDR1 MGHRA and CDR2 YSYEKL. V gave up 5 bases and J gave up 6 bases; unmatched junction bases: 11. The CDR3 is made up of 16 amino acids. The CDR3 region is CASSATGQGTTQPQHF. The CDR3, as DNA: TGCGCCAGCAGCGCAACGGGACAGGGAACAACTCAGCCCCAGCATTTT.

This clone has just one count. The rearrangement uses TRBV12-3 or TRBV12-4 and TRBJ2-7; D ambiguous. Trimming removed 2 bases from V and 2 bases from J, with 4 bases in between. The CDR3 covers 12 residues. The chain's CDR3 is CASSLSPYEQYF. In DNA, the CDR3 is TGTGCCAGCAGTTTATCTCCCTACGAGCAGTACTTC.

This sequence joins TRBV9 and TRBJ2-5, with TRBD1 matching 8 bases. V gave up 1 base and J gave up 5 bases; unmatched junction bases: 7. Germline V CDR1 and CDR2: SGDLS, YYNGEE. CDR3 length: 15 residues. CDR3 region: CASSVSGGLKETQYF. The CDR3 DNA is TGTGCCAGCAGCGTATCAGGGGGCTTAAAGGAGACCCAGTACTTC.

V is TRBV4-1 and J is TRBJ1-5, with 7 bases identical to TRBD1. The CDR3 totals 15 residues. CDR1 MGHRA and CDR2 YSYEKL come from the germline V gene. V gave up 2 bases and J gave up 2 bases; unmatched junction bases: 3. The CDR3 DNA follows: TGCGCCAGCAGCCAAACAGGGGTTGGCAATCAGCCCCAGCATTTT. Translation gives CASSQTGVGNQPQHF.

This chain connects TRBV24-1 to TRBJ2-7, with TRBD2 matching over 12 bases. In germline, CDR1 is KGHDR, CDR2 SFDVKD. V lost 4 bases and J lost 7; bases outside the gene matches: 10. The CDR3 is 16 residues long. CDR3 protein: CATSDPTSGRGGEQYF. In DNA form, the CDR3 reads TGTGCCACCAGTGACCCGACTAGCGGGAGAGGTGGAGAGCAGTACTTC.

The V and J genes are TRBV3-1 (or the pseudogene TRBV3-2) and TRBJ2-5; 12 positions match TRBD2. CDR3 length: 15 residues. CDR1 and CDR2 from the germline V gene are LGHDT and YNNKEL (reference sequence). Trimming cost V 2 bases and J 4 bases; bases outside gene matches: 2. The CDR3 is CASSQPGLAGETQYF. The CDR3 DNA is TGTGCCAGCAGCCAACCGGGACTAGCGGGAGAGACCCAGTACTTC.

This chain joins TRBV18 and TRBJ1-1, with no clear D. There are 13 residues in the CDR3. CDR1 is KGHSH, CDR2 LQKENI, per germline. The V and J ends lost 1 base and 2 bases respectively, with 5 bases between them. CDR3 region: CASSPQRNTEAFF. The CDR3 coding sequence is TGTGCCAGCTCACCACAGCGAAACACTGAAGCTTTCTTT.

This chain joins TRBV4-3 and TRBJ1-1; no reliable D call. Trimming removed 0 bases at V and 7 bases at J, with 9 bases between. Germline assignment: CDR1 LGHNA and CDR2 YSLEER. This CDR3 is 13 amino acids long. The CDR3 loop reads CASSQELSGEAFF. The CDR3 coding sequence is TGCGCCAGCAGCCAAGAGTTGTCAGGTGAAGCTTTCTTT.

This clone was seen only once. The J gene is TRBJ2-5, the V gene TRBV6-5, with D possibly matching TRBD1 (8 bases). Germline CDR1 is MNHEY and CDR2 is SVGAGI. This CDR3 contains 15 residues. V gave up 6 bases and J gave up 3 bases, with 17 bases separating them. The CDR3 region has the DNA TGTGCCAGCAGGCGACAGGGGAGGGGGGAAGAGACCCAGTACTTC. Translating gives CASRRQGRGEETQYF.

This sequence joins TRBV19 and TRBJ1-4; D is unclear. The CDR3 totals 14 residues. Germline CDR1 reads LNHDA; CDR2 reads SQIVND (reference sequence). Trimming took 5 bases from V and 8 from J, leaving 15 bases between them. CDR3 DNA sequence: TGTGCCAGTAGTCCGGGAACGCTCGGGGAAAAACTGTTTTTT. Translated: CASSPGTLGEKLFF.

This clone showed up just once. The V gene is TRBV2, the J gene TRBJ2-3; D is unclear. This CDR3 region has 14 residues. Germline values: CDR1 SNHLY, CDR2 FYNNEI. Trimming cost V 4 bases and J 0 bases, with 8 bases left between them. CDR3 DNA: TGTGCCAGCAGTGGTGGTCCTAGCACAGATACGCAGTATTTT. Its translation: CASSGGPSTDTQYF.

CDR3 coding DNA: TGCGCCAGCAGCTCTCGGACAGGGGCGAACACTGAAGCTTTCTTT. The encoded protein is CASSSRTGANTEAFF. The chain has TRBV5-1 and TRBJ1-1; 9 positions match TRBD1. CDR1 and CDR2 from the germline V gene are SGHRS and YFSETQ. This CDR3 is 15 amino acids long. V was clipped by 3 bases and J by 1 base; unmatched bases: 4.

The gene calls are TRBV5-1 and TRBJ1-2; perhaps TRBD1 as D (6 bases). CDR1 is SGHRS, CDR2 YFSETQ, per germline. The CDR3 totals 14 residues. The V end lost 4 bases, the J end lost 1 base, and 11 bases lay between the germline ends. In nucleotides, the CDR3 is TGCGCCAGCAGCCGACGGACAGTTAACTATGGCTACACCTTC. It codes for CASSRRTVNYGYTF.

This chain uses TRBV28 with TRBJ1-1; the D gene is possibly TRBD1 (5 bases). Trimming shortened V by 8 bases and J by 11 bases, and 21 bases separated the two germline ends. CDR3 size: 13 residues. The germline V gene has CDR1 MDHEN and CDR2 SYDVKM. CDR3 sequence: CASRPGGALGAFF. DNA of the CDR3: TGTGCCAGCCGACCGGGAGGGGCCCTCGGGGCTTTCTTT.

The J gene is TRBJ2-7, the V gene TRBV20-1, with D hard to call. The V end was cut by 3 bases, the J end by 3 bases, with 18 bases between. This CDR3 has 15 residues. Germline-derived CDR1 and CDR2 are DFQATT and SNEGSKA (reference sequence). The CDR3 spells CSASEFPAGDYEQYF. As DNA, the CDR3 is TGCAGTGCTAGTGAATTCCCCGCAGGAGACTACGAGCAGTACTTC.